This is a list of T cell receptor beta chains from one sample in a study of post-analysis software for immune sequencing data. Each CDR3 protein gets one entry after TCRdb re-called the PCR reads with MiXCR. The table lists roughly 160,000 distinct CDR3 sequences, roughly 35% of them singletons. The specimen was blood, collected after autologous hematopoietic stem cell transplantation. These TCRs come from a girl aged 5 to 17 with multiple sclerosis. Both conserved end residues are part of each CDR3. A D gene is named only where the DNA matches it firmly. Expanded clones are given a class, and other clones once, few, many or no size at all.

D gene: -; clone size: -; CDR3 length: 15; J gene: TRBJ2-5; V gene: TRBV27; CDR3 DNA: TGTGCCAGCAGTCCGCTCACCGGGGGCCAAGAGACCCAGTACTTC; CDR3 protein: CASSPLTGGQETQYF
D gene: -; clone size: many; CDR3 length: 14; J gene: TRBJ2-7; V gene: TRBV7-2; CDR3 DNA: TGTGCCAGCAGCTCAGACGGGGGTTCCTACGAGCAGTACTTC; CDR3 protein: CASSSDGGSYEQYF
D gene: -; clone size: -; CDR3 length: 16; J gene: TRBJ2-7; V gene: TRBV7-6; CDR3 DNA: TGTGCCAGCAGCTCGAATCCCGGGACTGACTACAACGAGCAGTACTTC; CDR3 protein: CASSSNPGTDYNEQYF
D gene: TRBD2; clone size: -; CDR3 length: 15; J gene: TRBJ2-7; V gene: TRBV5-1; CDR3 DNA: TGCGCCAGCAGGACGCAGACAGCGGGAGGGATCGAGCAGTACTTC; CDR3 protein: CASRTQTAGGIEQYF
D gene: TRBD2; clone size: few; CDR3 length: 16; J gene: TRBJ2-1; V gene: TRBV7-9; CDR3 DNA: TGTGCCAGCAGCCCCCCGGGACTAGCGGGAGGTAATGAGCAGTTCTTC; CDR3 protein: CASSPPGLAGGNEQFF
D gene: -; clone size: -; CDR3 length: 14; J gene: TRBJ2-5; V gene: TRBV4-3; CDR3 DNA: TGCGCCAGCAGCCAAGATACCAGCCGGGAGACCCAGTACTTC; CDR3 protein: CASSQDTSRETQYF
D gene: -; clone size: -; CDR3 length: 15; J gene: TRBJ2-7; V gene: TRBV5-1; CDR3 DNA: TGCGCCGGCAGCTCGGACCCAGCCCACTACGCCGAGCAGTACTTC; CDR3 protein: CAGSSDPAHYAEQYF
D gene: -; clone size: few; CDR3 length: 15; J gene: TRBJ1-6; V gene: TRBV11-3; CDR3 DNA: TGTGCCAGCAGCCCAAGGAACAGGGTGGACTCACCCCTCCACTTT; CDR3 protein: CASSPRNRVDSPLHF
D gene: -; clone size: few; CDR3 length: 15; J gene: TRBJ2-3; V gene: TRBV11-2; CDR3 DNA: TGTGCCAGCACCCTTCCCGTTACTAGCACAGGTACGCAGTATTTT; CDR3 protein: CASTLPVTSTGTQYF
D gene: -; clone size: -; CDR3 length: 11; J gene: TRBJ2-7; V gene: TRBV6-5; CDR3 DNA: TGTGCCAGCAGTTACTCGCATGAGCAGTACTTC; CDR3 protein: CASSYSHEQYF
D gene: -; clone size: -; CDR3 length: 17; J gene: TRBJ1-6; V gene: TRBV11-1; CDR3 DNA: TGTGCCAGCAGCGACGGACTTAGGAGCTCCTATAATTCACCCCTCCACTTT; CDR3 protein: CASSDGLRSSYNSPLHF
D gene: TRBD2; clone size: -; CDR3 length: 15; J gene: TRBJ2-5; V gene: TRBV6-2/TRBV6-3; CDR3 DNA: TGTGCCAGCAGTTCGTCTAGCGGGAGTCAGGAGACCCAGTACTTC; CDR3 protein: CASSSSSGSQETQYF
D gene: -; clone size: -; CDR3 length: 17; J gene: TRBJ2-1; V gene: TRBV7-8; CDR3 DNA: TGTGCCAGCAGCTTAGGGATCGCGGCAAGCTCCTACAATGAGCAGTTCTTC; CDR3 protein: CASSLGIAASSYNEQFF
D gene: TRBD2; clone size: -; CDR3 length: 17; J gene: TRBJ2-1; V gene: TRBV6-6; CDR3 DNA: TGTGCCAGCAGTCCGGGACTAGCGGGAGGAGGGCCCCGGGAGCAGTTCTTC; CDR3 protein: CASSPGLAGGGPREQFF
D gene: -; clone size: many; CDR3 length: 17; J gene: TRBJ2-7; V gene: TRBV5-1; CDR3 DNA: TGCGCCAGCAGCAGCAGCCACACAGGACTAGGAGGGGGGGAGCAGTACTTC; CDR3 protein: CASSSSHTGLGGGEQYF
D gene: TRBD2; clone size: many; CDR3 length: 13; J gene: TRBJ2-7; V gene: TRBV29-1; CDR3 DNA: TGCAGCGTTGAAGCTGAAGCGGGATCTTCACAGTACTTC; CDR3 protein: CSVEAEAGSSQYF
D gene: -; clone size: few; CDR3 length: 14; J gene: TRBJ1-1; V gene: TRBV10-3; CDR3 DNA: TGTGCCATCATCCCGGGACGGACAAACACTGAAGCTTTCTTT; CDR3 protein: CAIIPGRTNTEAFF
D gene: -; clone size: -; CDR3 length: 17; J gene: TRBJ2-2; V gene: TRBV24-1; CDR3 DNA: TGTGCCACCAGTGATTTTTCGGCTCCATGGGAGCACGGGGAGCTGTTTTTT; CDR3 protein: CATSDFSAPWEHGELFF
D gene: -; clone size: few; CDR3 length: 16; J gene: TRBJ1-2; V gene: TRBV10-3; CDR3 DNA: TGTGCCATCAGTGGGAGACAGGCGCCTAAACTATTTGGCTACACCTTC; CDR3 protein: CAISGRQAPKLFGYTF
D gene: -; clone size: -; CDR3 length: 14; J gene: TRBJ2-5; V gene: TRBV15; CDR3 DNA: TGTGCCACCAGCAGAGATCGTGCGGACGAGACCCAGTACTTC; CDR3 protein: CATSRDRADETQYF
D gene: -; clone size: -; CDR3 length: 13; J gene: TRBJ1-1; V gene: TRBV29-1; CDR3 DNA: TGCAGCGTTTGCCGGGCGACAAACACTGAAGCTTTCTTT; CDR3 protein: CSVCRATNTEAFF
D gene: -; clone size: -; CDR3 length: 14; J gene: TRBJ1-1; V gene: TRBV12-3/TRBV12-4; CDR3 DNA: TGTGCCAGCAGTTTGGACGGGGGCGGCACTGAAGCTTTCTTT; CDR3 protein: CASSLDGGGTEAFF
D gene: -; clone size: once; CDR3 length: 13; J gene: TRBJ2-2; V gene: TRBV20-1; CDR3 DNA: TGCAGTGCTAGAGGGCCGAACACCGGGGAGCTGTTTTTT; CDR3 protein: CSARGPNTGELFF
D gene: -; clone size: -; CDR3 length: 13; J gene: TRBJ2-7; V gene: TRBV28; CDR3 DNA: TGTGCCAGCGACGCAAAATGGACCTACGAGCAGTACTTC; CDR3 protein: CASDAKWTYEQYF
D gene: TRBD2; clone size: -; CDR3 length: 17; J gene: TRBJ2-1; V gene: TRBV5-1; CDR3 DNA: TGCGCCAGCAGCTTCCCCTTAGCGGGAGGACCAAATAATGAGCAGTTCTTC; CDR3 protein: CASSFPLAGGPNNEQFF
D gene: -; clone size: many; CDR3 length: 15; J gene: TRBJ2-5; V gene: TRBV28; CDR3 DNA: TGTGCCAGCAGCAGACCCGGGACAACCCAAGAGACCCAGTACTTC; CDR3 protein: CASSRPGTTQETQYF
D gene: TRBD2; clone size: few; CDR3 length: 16; J gene: TRBJ2-5; V gene: TRBV7-2; CDR3 DNA: TGTGCCAGCAGCTTAGGACCGACTAGCGGGCAAGAGACCCAGTACTTC; CDR3 protein: CASSLGPTSGQETQYF
D gene: TRBD2; clone size: -; CDR3 length: 15; J gene: TRBJ2-7; V gene: TRBV4-3; CDR3 DNA: TGCGCCAGCAGCCAAGACCCTAGCGGGGTGTGGGAGCAGTACTTC; CDR3 protein: CASSQDPSGVWEQYF
D gene: -; clone size: -; CDR3 length: 15; J gene: TRBJ2-5; V gene: TRBV7-2; CDR3 DNA: TGTGCCAGCAGCCCTACGGACGAATACCGAGAGACCCAGTACTTC; CDR3 protein: CASSPTDEYRETQYF
D gene: -; clone size: few; CDR3 length: 13; J gene: TRBJ1-1; V gene: TRBV10-3; CDR3 DNA: TGTGCCATCAGTGAGTTGGGGAACACTGAAGCTTTCTTT; CDR3 protein: CAISELGNTEAFF
D gene: -; clone size: -; CDR3 length: 11; J gene: TRBJ1-1; V gene: TRBV29-1; CDR3 DNA: TGCAGCGTAGAAGGAGGACCGGACGCTTTCTTT; CDR3 protein: CSVEGGPDAFF
D gene: TRBD2; clone size: few; CDR3 length: 15; J gene: TRBJ2-1; V gene: TRBV20-1; CDR3 DNA: TGCAGTGCTAGACAACCGGGACTAGCGGACAATGAGCAGTTCTTC; CDR3 protein: CSARQPGLADNEQFF
D gene: -; clone size: -; CDR3 length: 15; J gene: TRBJ2-1; V gene: TRBV5-1; CDR3 DNA: TGCGCCAGCAGCTTGGGTAGCGGTCCCTACAATGAGCAGTTCTTC; CDR3 protein: CASSLGSGPYNEQFF
D gene: -; clone size: -; CDR3 length: 10; J gene: TRBJ1-5; V gene: TRBV5-8; CDR3 DNA: TGTGCCAGCAGCCTGGGCGCCCAGCATTTT; CDR3 protein: CASSLGAQHF
D gene: -; clone size: few; CDR3 length: 12; J gene: TRBJ2-5; V gene: TRBV20-1; CDR3 DNA: TGCAGTGCTAGTGAGGCAGTAGAGACCCAGTACTTC; CDR3 protein: CSASEAVETQYF
D gene: -; clone size: -; CDR3 length: 14; J gene: TRBJ2-3; V gene: TRBV28; CDR3 DNA: TGTGCCAGCTTCGATTTAGGGGTAACAGATACGCAGTATTTT; CDR3 protein: CASFDLGVTDTQYF